One sample yielded the 26 T cell receptor beta chains listed below, sequenced in a study of blood T cell repertoires in COVID-19. Profiling relied on immunoSEQ multiplex PCR, and the TCRdb table lists in-frame clones only, not all of them. The data show just over 80,000 clones, 81% seen once. The sample consisted of peripheral blood. These receptors originate from a man at least 80 years old with acute or convalescent COVID-19.

This chain joins TRBV19 and TRBJ2-2, with 16 positions matching TRBD2. CDR1 LNHDA and CDR2 SQIVND come from the germline V gene (reference sequence). Trimming removed 6 bases from V and 5 bases from J; junction bases left unmatched: 12. This CDR3 is 19 amino acids long. The CDR3 loop reads CASSLVGLAGGLWTGELFF. CDR3 nucleotide sequence: TGTGCCAGTAGCCTAGTGGGACTAGCGGGAGGGCTATGGACCGGGGAGCTGTTTTTT.

The V and J genes are TRBV18 and TRBJ1-2; D call uncertain. The CDR3 has 16 amino acids. Trimming stripped 3 bases from V and 2 bases from J, with 16 bases between. CDR1 and CDR2 (germline): KGHSH, LQKENI. The CDR3 region is CASSPPRGLKNYGYTF. The CDR3 nucleotides read TGTGCCAGCTCACCCCCACGAGGACTTAAGAACTATGGCTACACCTTC.

The count of this clone is one. The chain has TRBV18 and TRBJ2-1; D remains unclear. Trimming left V 2 bases short and J 3 bases short, with 11 bases between. The length of the CDR3 is 15 residues. CDR1 is KGHSH, CDR2 LQKENI, per germline. The CDR3 DNA reads TGTGCCAGCTCACCAAGCTTAGAAATCTACAATGAGCAGTTCTTC. Translating gives CASSPSLEIYNEQFF.

The chain is built from TRBV5-4 and TRBJ1-1; 8 nucleotides agree with TRBD1. The V gene's germline CDR1 is SGHNT and CDR2 YYREEE (reference sequence). V dropped 2 bases and J dropped 11; count of bases not matched to a gene: 11. This CDR3 is built from 14 residues. The CDR3 DNA reads TGTGCCAGCAGCTTTTTCCTTCAGGGGGCACGGGCTTTCTTT. Protein product: CASSFFLQGARAFF. Using reference TRBV5-4 and TRBJ1-1 for the parts outside the CDR3, the full variable domain is ETGVTQSPTHLIKTRGQQVTLRCSSQSGHNTVSWYQQALGQGPQFIFQYYREEENGRGNFPPRFSGLQFPNYSSELNVNALELDDSALYLCASSFFLQGARAFFGQGTRLTVV.

The V and J genes are TRBV19 and TRBJ2-7; 10 positions match TRBD1. Germline CDR1 LNHDA, CDR2 SQIVND (reference sequence). The ends lost 4 bases at V and 4 bases at J; junction bases unmatched: 7. The CDR3 sequence is 15 residues long. CDR3 nucleotides: TGTGCCAGTAGTAGGGGACAGGGGAGAGGATACGAGCAGTACTTC. Protein product: CASSRGQGRGYEQYF.

The chain links TRBV18 to TRBJ2-5; tentatively, D is TRBD1 (5 bases). This CDR3 comprises 15 residues. V lost 3 bases and J lost 2, with 13 bases in between. Germline V CDR1 and CDR2: KGHSH, LQKENI. DNA of the CDR3: TGTGCCAGCTCACCCCGGACCCAGGGTCAAGAGACCCAGTACTTC. Translation: CASSPRTQGQETQYF.

CDR3 residues: CAHSGQGNTIYF. The CDR3 DNA sequence: TGTGCCCACTCGGGACAGGGAAACACCATATATTTT. This rearrangement joins TRBV30 to TRBJ1-3, with 7 nucleotides matching TRBD1. Germline V lookup: CDR1 GTSNPN, CDR2 SVGIG (reference sequence). This CDR3 is built from 12 residues. Trimming removed 8 bases from V and 4 bases from J; junction bases left unmatched: 5.

This clone was found a few times. The rearrangement joins TRBV4-2 to TRBJ1-3, with TRBD1 as a possible D gene (6 bases). The CDR3 runs to 15 residues. Per the germline V gene, CDR1 is LGHNA and CDR2 is YNFKEQ. V was shortened by 3 bases and J by 3 bases, with 12 bases between the two germline ends. The CDR3 region is CASSQNRVNGNTIYF. The CDR3 bases are TGTGCCAGCAGCCAGAACAGGGTTAATGGAAACACCATATATTTT.

This clone has just a few counts. This chain uses TRBV18 with TRBJ2-3; D not resolved. Germline CDR1 and CDR2: KGHSH and LQKENI. The CDR3 is 14 residues long. V was shortened by 3 bases and J by 0 bases, with 7 bases between the two germline ends. CDR3 region: CASSPRLSTDTQYF. For the CDR3, the DNA is TGTGCCAGCTCACCTCGACTGAGCACAGATACGCAGTATTTT.

A few counts support this clone. This chain joins TRBV3-1 (or the pseudogene TRBV3-2) and TRBJ1-3, with a possible D match to TRBD1 (6 bases). V lost 2 bases to trimming and J lost 4 bases, with 15 bases between them. The germline V gene has CDR1 LGHDT and CDR2 YNNKEL (reference sequence). The CDR3 is 16 amino acids. The CDR3 here is CASSQQGHSGGNTIYF. The CDR3 DNA follows: TGTGCCAGCAGCCAACAGGGACACTCAGGAGGAAACACCATATATTTT.

The chain is built from TRBV11-3 and TRBJ2-2; a possible D gene is TRBD1 (6 bases). The CDR3 loop spans 14 amino acids. Germline V gives CDR1 SGHNT, CDR2 YENEEA. Trimming cost V 5 bases and J 3 bases, with 10 bases left between them. In DNA, the CDR3 is TGTGCCAGCAGCCCAGGACAGCACACCGGGGAGCTGTTTTTT. This gives the protein CASSPGQHTGELFF.

The chain combines TRBV11-1 with TRBJ1-2; 7 positions agree with TRBD1. The CDR3 extends over 14 amino acids. V was clipped by 6 bases and J by 0 bases; unmatched bases: 4. Germline V gene data show CDR1 as SGHAT and CDR2 as FQDESV (reference sequence). CDR3 sequence: CASSRQGANYGYTF. For the CDR3, the DNA is TGTGCCAGCAGTCGACAGGGAGCTAACTATGGCTACACCTTC.

In DNA, the CDR3 is TGTGCCAGCAGCTTGCCAGGGAAGAACGTCAACTCCTACGAGCAGTACTTC. Amino acid sequence: CASSLPGKNVNSYEQYF. The chain is built from TRBV5-4 and TRBJ2-7; the D gene is possibly TRBD1 (5 bases). The CDR3 totals 17 residues. Germline lookup yields CDR1 SGHNT and CDR2 YYREEE (reference sequence). The V gene lost 1 base and the J gene lost 0 bases, with 17 bases spanning the gap.

V gene TRBV21-1 combines with J gene TRBJ1-1; the listed D gene, TRBD1, was not tested against the DNA. TRBV21-1 is tagged as a pseudogene. The CDR3 is made up of 18 amino acids. CDR3 coding DNA: TGTGCCAGCAGCAAAGACCCCAGACAGAAAGGGGCTGCTACTGAAGCTTTCTTT. Protein product: CASSKDPRQKGAATEAFF.

The CDR3: CASSRSGSYNEQFF. The CDR3 DNA is TGTGCCAGCAGCCGTAGCGGGAGCTACAATGAGCAGTTCTTC. This chain connects TRBV6-6 to TRBJ2-1; 9 bases match TRBD2. CDR3 length equals 14 residues. Germline trimming cut 6 bases from V and 3 bases from J; bases unmatched to any gene: 3. The germline V gene has CDR1 MNHNY and CDR2 SVGAGI (reference sequence).

The chain uses TRBV5-1 and TRBJ2-1; TRBD2 might be the D (6 bases). Germline V gene data show CDR1 as SGHRS and CDR2 as YFSETQ. With 2 bases removed from V and 6 bases from J, the gap between germline ends came to 12 bases. The CDR3 has 14 residues. The CDR3 loop is CASSFDGSFNEQFF. For the CDR3, the DNA is TGCGCCAGCAGCTTCGACGGGAGTTTCAATGAGCAGTTCTTC.

The chain carries TRBV7-3 and TRBJ2-7; 7 bases are shared with TRBD1. There are 13 residues in the CDR3. Looked up from germline, CDR1 is SGHTA and CDR2 is FQGTGA. The ends lost 5 bases at V and 2 bases at J; junction bases unmatched: 3. The CDR3 nucleotides are TGTGCCAGCAGCCAGGGGGTGGCCTACGAGCAGTACTTC. Protein sequence: CASSQGVAYEQYF.

V is TRBV7-3 and J is TRBJ1-1; 9 bases are shared with TRBD1. Germline loops: CDR1 SGHTA, CDR2 FQGTGA. This CDR3 spans 15 amino acids. V was pared by 4 bases and J by 6 bases, with 9 bases of the junction left unmatched. CDR3 region: CASSSLQGAVAEAFF. As DNA, the CDR3 is TGTGCCAGCAGCTCACTACAGGGGGCGGTCGCTGAAGCTTTCTTT.

V is TRBV5-4 and J is TRBJ2-1; D not certain. CDR1 and CDR2 from the germline V gene are SGHNT and YYREEE (reference sequence). Trimming took off 4 bases at V and 0 bases at J, with 11 bases between the two ends. The CDR3 contains 15 residues. The CDR3 spells CASSPTSSSYNEQFF. Written as DNA, the CDR3 is TGTGCCAGCAGCCCTACCTCTAGCTCCTACAATGAGCAGTTCTTC. The full variable domain, its missing parts supplied by reference TRBV5-4 and TRBJ2-1, is ETGVTQSPTHLIKTRGQQVTLRCSSQSGHNTVSWYQQALGQGPQFIFQYYREEENGRGNFPPRFSGLQFPNYSSELNVNALELDDSALYLCASSPTSSSYNEQFFGPGTRLTVL.

The V gene is TRBV9, the J gene TRBJ2-5; 7 nucleotides agree with TRBD2. CDR3 length: 17 residues. The trim removed 3 bases at V and 5 bases at J, leaving 16 bases unmatched. Germline-derived CDR1 and CDR2 are SGDLS and YYNGEE. CDR3 amino acids: CASSAGGSLGDLETQYF. CDR3 bases: TGTGCCAGCAGCGCGGGGGGTAGTCTTGGGGATTTGGAGACCCAGTACTTC.

This clone was seen once. The chain links TRBV18 to TRBJ1-1; possible D gene TRBD1, 6 bases. CDR1 and CDR2 from the germline V gene are KGHSH and LQKENI. CDR3 length: 17 amino acids. Trimming took 3 bases from V and 1 from J, leaving 18 bases between them. The CDR3: CASSPLQGSSSNTEAFF. CDR3 DNA: TGTGCCAGCTCACCCTTACAGGGATCTTCATCGAACACTGAAGCTTTCTTT.

The chain couples TRBV11-1 to TRBJ1-1; perhaps TRBD1 as D (5 bases). V lost 3 bases to trimming and J lost 0 bases, with 11 bases between them. The CDR3 length is 15 residues. The germline V gene encodes CDR1 SGHAT and CDR2 FQDESV (reference sequence). CDR3 nucleotides: TGTGCCAGCAGCTTTCAGGGCCTTATGAACACTGAAGCTTTCTTT. Translated: CASSFQGLMNTEAFF.

The gene calls are TRBV4-1 and TRBJ1-3, with D perhaps matching TRBD1 (5 bases). There are 16 residues in the CDR3. V was cut by 1 base and J by 0 bases, with 10 bases left in between. Germline CDR1 is MGHRA and CDR2 is YSYEKL. The CDR3: CASSQVQGSSGNTIYF. The CDR3 DNA reads TGCGCCAGCAGCCAAGTTCAGGGTTCCTCTGGAAACACCATATATTTT.

The chain recombines TRBV6-1 with TRBJ2-7; 9 nucleotides agree with TRBD2. CDR1 MNHNS and CDR2 SASEGT come from the germline V gene. J was trimmed by 2 bases and V by 5 bases; bases with no gene match: 7. CDR3 length equals 15 residues. CDR3: CASSLVAGVAYEQYF. CDR3 DNA sequence: TGTGCCAGCAGTTTAGTAGCGGGAGTGGCCTACGAGCAGTACTTC.

This clone has just one count. The chain couples TRBV9 to TRBJ1-1, with TRBD1 matching 8 bases. CDR1 and CDR2 (germline): SGDLS, YYNGEE. The CDR3 length is 15 residues. V trimming: 4 bases; J trimming: 14 bases; junction bases outside the gene matches: 19. The CDR3: CASSQVQGARMGKFF. In DNA, the CDR3 is TGTGCCAGCAGCCAGGTCCAGGGGGCGAGAATGGGGAAGTTCTTT.

This sequence joins TRBV11-2 and TRBJ1-1, with TRBD1 identical over 8 bases. V trimming: 1 base; J trimming: 6 bases; junction bases outside the gene matches: 4. The CDR3 length is 14 residues. Germline loops: CDR1 SGHAT, CDR2 FQNNGV. The CDR3 reads CASSLVGQGAEAFF. The CDR3 DNA is TGTGCCAGCAGCTTAGTTGGACAGGGCGCTGAAGCTTTCTTT.